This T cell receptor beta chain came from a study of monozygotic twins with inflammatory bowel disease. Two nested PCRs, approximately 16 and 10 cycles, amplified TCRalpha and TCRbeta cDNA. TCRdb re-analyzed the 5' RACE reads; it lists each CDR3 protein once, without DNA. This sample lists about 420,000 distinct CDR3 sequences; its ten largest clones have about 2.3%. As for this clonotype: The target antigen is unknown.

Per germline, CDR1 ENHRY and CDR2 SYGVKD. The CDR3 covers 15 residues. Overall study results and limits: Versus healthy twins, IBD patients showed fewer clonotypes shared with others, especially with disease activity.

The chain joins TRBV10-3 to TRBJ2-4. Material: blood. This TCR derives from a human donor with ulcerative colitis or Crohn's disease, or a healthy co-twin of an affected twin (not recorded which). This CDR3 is CAISEKGLAKNIQYF.